This TCR beta chain appears in the sequencing data of a study of long-term antiretroviral therapy in people with HIV. Notes on this clone: Its antigen remains unknown.

They ran version v3.0 of the immunoSEQ assay at survey level. Produced via immunoSEQ multiplex PCR; TCRdb's table is partial and in-frame only. The sample contains about 17,000 clones, more than 65% of which appear only once. Study-wide results and caveats: The study found narrower CDR3 length ranges in HIV repertoires than in controls.

Germline-derived CDR1 and CDR2 are LGHNT and FRNRAP. The CDR3 is made up of 12 amino acids. Deletions cut 6 bases from V and 8 bases from J, with 13 bases between. Sequenced material: unsorted PBMCs, taken at the start of antiretroviral therapy. The receptor's source is a young man with HIV. The chain combines TRBV12-5 with TRBJ1-1, with D possibly being TRBD1 (5 bases). The CDR3 here is CASGDQTDEAFF. The DNA for the CDR3 is TGTGCTAGTGGGGATCAGACAGACGAAGCTTTCTTT.